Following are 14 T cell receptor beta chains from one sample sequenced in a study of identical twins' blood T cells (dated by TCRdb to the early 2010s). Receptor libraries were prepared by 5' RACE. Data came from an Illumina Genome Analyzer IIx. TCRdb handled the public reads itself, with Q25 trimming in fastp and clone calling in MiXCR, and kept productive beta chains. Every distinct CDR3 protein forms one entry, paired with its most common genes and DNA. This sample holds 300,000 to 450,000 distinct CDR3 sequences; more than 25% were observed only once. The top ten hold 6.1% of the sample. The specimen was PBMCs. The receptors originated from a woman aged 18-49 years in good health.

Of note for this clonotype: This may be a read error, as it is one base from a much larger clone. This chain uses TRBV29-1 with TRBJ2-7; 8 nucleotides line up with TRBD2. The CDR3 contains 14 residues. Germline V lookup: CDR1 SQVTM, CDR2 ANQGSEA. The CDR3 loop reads CSVEPGLGSYEQCF. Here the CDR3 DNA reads TGCAGCGTTGAACCGGGACTAGGATCCTACGAGCAGTGCTTC.

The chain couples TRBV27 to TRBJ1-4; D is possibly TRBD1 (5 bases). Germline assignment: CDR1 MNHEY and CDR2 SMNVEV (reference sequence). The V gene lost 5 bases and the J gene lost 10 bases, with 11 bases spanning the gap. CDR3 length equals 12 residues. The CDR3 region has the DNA TGTGCCAGCAGTCTGCAGGGTCGAAAACTGTTTTTT. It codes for CASSLQGRKLFF.

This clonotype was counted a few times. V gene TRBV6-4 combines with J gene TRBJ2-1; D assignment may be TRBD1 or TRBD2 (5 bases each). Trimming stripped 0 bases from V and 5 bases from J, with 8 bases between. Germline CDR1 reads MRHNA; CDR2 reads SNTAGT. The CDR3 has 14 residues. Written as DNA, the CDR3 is TGTGCCAGCAGTGACTCGAGGGGTCACAATGAGCAGTTCTTC. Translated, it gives CASSDSRGHNEQFF.

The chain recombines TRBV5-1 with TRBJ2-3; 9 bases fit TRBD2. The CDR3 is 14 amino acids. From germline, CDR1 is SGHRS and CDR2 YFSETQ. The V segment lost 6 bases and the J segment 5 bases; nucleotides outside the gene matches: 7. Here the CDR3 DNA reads TGCGCCAGCATGAATAGCGGGAGTGGAGATACGCAGTATTTT. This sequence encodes CASMNSGSGDTQYF.

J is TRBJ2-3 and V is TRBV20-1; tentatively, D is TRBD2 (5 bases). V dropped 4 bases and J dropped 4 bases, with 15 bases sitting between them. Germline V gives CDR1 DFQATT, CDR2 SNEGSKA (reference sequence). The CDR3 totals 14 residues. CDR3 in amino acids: CSAILVGNSDTQYF. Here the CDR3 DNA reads TGCAGTGCTATACTAGTTGGTAATTCAGATACGCAGTATTTT.

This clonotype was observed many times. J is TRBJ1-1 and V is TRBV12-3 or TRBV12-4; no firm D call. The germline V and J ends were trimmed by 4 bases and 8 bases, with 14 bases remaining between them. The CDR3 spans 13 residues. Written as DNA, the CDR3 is TGTGCCAGCAGTTCGGCACCGGGCCGAGAAGCTTTCTTT. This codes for CASSSAPGREAFF.

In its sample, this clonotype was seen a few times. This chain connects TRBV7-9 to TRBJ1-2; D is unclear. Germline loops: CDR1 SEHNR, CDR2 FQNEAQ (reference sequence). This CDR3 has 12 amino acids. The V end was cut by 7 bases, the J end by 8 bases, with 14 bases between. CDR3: CASTSLDDGYTF. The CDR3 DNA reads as TGTGCCAGCACCTCCTTGGACGACGGCTACACCTTC.

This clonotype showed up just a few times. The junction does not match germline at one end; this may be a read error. As DNA, the CDR3 is TGCAGTGCCGTTAATCCCACACAGGGCCACTATGGTTACACCTTC. This encodes CSAVNPTQGHYGYTF. This chain links TRBV20-1 with TRBJ1-2, with TRBD1 as a possible D gene (6 bases). Germline V CDR1 and CDR2: DFQATT, SNEGSKA (reference sequence). CDR3 length equals 15 residues.

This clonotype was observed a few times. As DNA, the CDR3 is TGTGCCATCAGTGAGTCGGGAAACCAAGAGACCCAGTACTTC. It encodes CAISESGNQETQYF. The genes are TRBV10-3 and TRBJ2-5; D call uncertain. This CDR3 is built from 14 residues. V was cut by 0 bases and J by 0 bases, with 5 bases left in between. CDR1 is ENHRY and CDR2 is SYGVKD in the germline V gene.

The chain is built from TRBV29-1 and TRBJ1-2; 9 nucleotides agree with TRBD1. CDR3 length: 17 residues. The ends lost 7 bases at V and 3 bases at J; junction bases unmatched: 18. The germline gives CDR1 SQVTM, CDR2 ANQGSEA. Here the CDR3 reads CSAEPPGQGLVYYGYTF. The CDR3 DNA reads TGCAGCGCTGAGCCTCCGGGACAGGGTCTTGTTTACTATGGCTACACCTTC.

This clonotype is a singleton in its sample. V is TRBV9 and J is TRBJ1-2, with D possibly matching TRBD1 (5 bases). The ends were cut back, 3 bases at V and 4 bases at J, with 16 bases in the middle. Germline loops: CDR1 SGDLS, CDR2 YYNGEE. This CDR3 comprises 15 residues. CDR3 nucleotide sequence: TGTGCCAGCAGCGGCGGCAGAGTGACAGCCTATGGCTACACCTTC. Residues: CASSGGRVTAYGYTF.

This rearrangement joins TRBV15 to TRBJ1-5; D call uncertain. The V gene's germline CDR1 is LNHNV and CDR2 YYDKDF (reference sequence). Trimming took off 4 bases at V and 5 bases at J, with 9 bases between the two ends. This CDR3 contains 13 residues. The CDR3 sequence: CATSIGVDQPQHF. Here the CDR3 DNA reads TGTGCCACCAGCATTGGTGTGGATCAGCCCCAGCATTTT.

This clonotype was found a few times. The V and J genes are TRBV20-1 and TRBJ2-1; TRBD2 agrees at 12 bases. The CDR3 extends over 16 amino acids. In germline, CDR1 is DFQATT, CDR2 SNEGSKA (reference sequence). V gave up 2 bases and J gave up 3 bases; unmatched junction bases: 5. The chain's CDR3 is CSARLAGGAGYNEQFF. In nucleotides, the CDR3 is TGCAGTGCTAGACTAGCGGGGGGGGCTGGCTACAATGAGCAGTTCTTC.

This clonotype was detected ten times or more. CDR3 in amino acids: CSARTGTQPQHF. CDR3 sequence (DNA): TGCAGTGCTAGGACCGGGACGCAGCCCCAGCATTTT. The J gene is TRBJ1-5, the V gene TRBV20-1, with D perhaps TRBD1 (5 bases). The V gene's germline CDR1 is DFQATT and CDR2 SNEGSKA (reference sequence). The CDR3 extends over 12 amino acids. Trimming removed 3 bases from V and 7 bases from J, with 10 bases in between.